Listed below are T cell receptor beta chains from one sample, sequenced in a study of blood T cell repertoires in COVID-19. Assay: immunoSEQ multiplex PCR; the TCRdb copy retains only in-frame clones and omits some. The sample has 200,000 to 250,000 clones, 83% seen once. Source material: peripheral blood. These receptors came from a woman aged 25 to 39 with COVID-19, enrolled during active disease. Both conserved end residues are part of each CDR3. Each record gives: CDR3 protein, V gene, clone size. A row's size may be missing; if present it is once, few, many or a size class.

CDR3: CASSRGTEAFF
V: TRBV6-5
size: -

CDR3: CASRQGPNTEAFF
V: TRBV11-2
size: few

CDR3: CASSPSGRDSYNEQFF
V: TRBV13
size: -

CDR3: CASSLPIAGGEDMQFF
V: TRBV5-1
size: -

CDR3: CAWSIPGAGVAETQYF
V: TRBV30
size: -

CDR3: CAEGRGGYTF
V: TRBV30
size: -

CDR3: CASSIKRQGINQPQHF
V: TRBV19
size: -

CDR3: CASSYAGDLEAFF
V: TRBV6-5
size: -

CDR3: CASTNREREKLFF
V: TRBV19
size: -

CDR3: CASSTGSGYTF
V: TRBV9
size: -

CDR3: CASSYHGTGGAGELFF
V: TRBV6-5
size: -

CDR3: CASSQASSTGSLSNTEAFF
V: TRBV4-2
size: -

CDR3: CASSSGRKGEKLFF
V: TRBV28
size: -

CDR3: CASSIWDSITDTQYF
V: TRBV19
size: -

CDR3: CASSLYQGTYLDEQFF
V: TRBV27
size: -

CDR3: CASSIGRGKYEQYF
V: TRBV19
size: -

CDR3: CASSFGQGETQYF
V: TRBV5-1
size: once

CDR3: CASSPGQGAKEQYF
V: TRBV7-2
size: -

CDR3: CASRAGGNYGYTF
V: TRBV5-1
size: -

CDR3: CASMGGAPLTDTQYF
V: TRBV2
size: once

CDR3: CASSPGTHSYEQYF
V: TRBV6-5
size: -

CDR3: CASSAYLAGGRGSTDTQYF
V: TRBV5-1
size: -

CDR3: CASSRRLAASTDTQYF
V: TRBV3-1/TRBV3-2
size: -

CDR3: CASSPLGQGVKEETQYF
V: TRBV18
size: -

CDR3: CSVTGLGNTIYF
V: TRBV29-1
size: once

CDR3: CASRNRASSYNEQFF
V: TRBV27
size: -

CDR3: CASSPLAGVTDEQFF
V: TRBV19
size: -

CDR3: CASRERQDEQYF
V: TRBV2
size: few

CDR3: CASSESSSGTEAFF
V: TRBV5-4
size: -

CDR3: CALMPGLRSGNTIYF
V: TRBV30
size: -

CDR3: CASRSWGQHFSYNEQFF
V: TRBV2
size: -

CDR3: CASTTGGSYGYTF
V: TRBV27
size: few

CDR3: CASSEAVGSGVRTNEQFF
V: TRBV6-1
size: -

CDR3: CASRLGLLYEQYF
V: TRBV12-2
size: -

CDR3: CASSIAGDSNQPQHF
V: TRBV19
size: -

CDR3: CAGYAGIEEETQYF
V: TRBV21-1
size: -

CDR3: CASSLKQGFGGELFF
V: TRBV5-4
size: -

CDR3: CASSQGEAGGQREQYF
V: TRBV4-3
size: -

CDR3: CASSKRTGYGYTF
V: TRBV19
size: once

CDR3: CATSPPGSSYNSPLHF
V: TRBV15
size: -

CDR3: CASSWTSGQGRDTQYF
V: TRBV11-3
size: -

CDR3: CASTNLNTEAFF
V: TRBV25-1
size: -

CDR3: CATSREGGQGTNEKLFF
V: TRBV15
size: once

CDR3: CASSLTGSETQYF
V: TRBV5-1
size: -

CDR3: CASSLGWGTSPDTQYF
V: TRBV7-2
size: -

CDR3: CSVTSGIDEQYF
V: TRBV29-1
size: -

CDR3: CASSLVAGNTEAFF
V: TRBV6-6
size: -

CDR3: CASSLNWASANEQFF
V: TRBV11-2
size: -

CDR3: CAWVDTGPGNTIYF
V: TRBV30
size: -

CDR3: CASSPDRNYGYTF
V: TRBV28
size: -

CDR3: CATAGNSYGYTF
V: TRBV6-5
size: -